This T cell receptor beta chain was obtained from a study of cytotoxic CD8 clonotypes in ibrutinib-treated CLL. Study overall: Following treatment for a median about 12 months, range 6 to 36, response samples were then taken. An average of about 250,000 productive templates and 94,082 productive rearrangements was obtained per sample.

In the case of this clone: The antigen is undetermined.

Depth targeted 1 in 200,000 to 1 in 1 million T cells, averaging 10x coverage per clonotype. Method: immunoSEQ multiplex PCR; TCRdb's copy keeps in-frame clones and lacks some. The sample includes some 80,000 clones, around 79% of them seen just once. Whole-study findings and limits: At the start, clonality exceeded age-matched healthy donors and followed circulating CD8+ T-cell counts.

This material consisted of PBMCs, taken after 12 months of ibrutinib treatment. This receptor was identified in a human donor with chronic lymphocytic leukemia.

CDR3 region: CASSQDSTNTGELFF. The CDR3 coding sequence is TGTGCCAGCAGCCAGGACAGCACGAACACCGGGGAGCTGTTTTTT. The chain employs TRBV7-3 and TRBJ2-2, with D maybe TRBD1 (6 bases). The CDR3 runs to 15 residues. Trimming shortened V by 5 bases and J by 0 bases, and 10 bases separated the two germline ends. Germline CDR1 reads SGHTA; CDR2 reads FQGTGA.